Sequencing of this TCR beta chain was carried out in a study of Tregs in tolerant kidney transplant recipients. Study-wide findings and caveats: This study did not directly address biological reproducibility. Activated donor B cell expansion appeared to reveal the most relevant donor-specific TCRbeta repertoire. Few patients were studied, so findings need validation in larger groups.

CD4+CD25+CD127- Tregs, CD4+CD25- non-Tregs, CD4 and CD8 cells were sorted. Germline CDR1 is DFQATT and CDR2 is SNEGSKA (reference sequence). V was cut by 6 bases and J by 6 bases, with 9 bases left in between. This CDR3 comprises 11 residues. Only in-frame clones appear in the TCRdb table, and some are missing; sequencing was by immunoSEQ multiplex PCR. The sample yields some 16,000 clones, just over 90% seen once. A note on this clone: Its matching antigen is unknown.

The sample taken for sequencing was CD8+ T cells from blood. The clonotype comes from a human donor in good health. The V gene is TRBV20-1, the J gene TRBJ2-1; no definite D call. CDR3 region: CSARRVNEQFF. DNA for the CDR3: TGCAGTGCCCGGAGAGTCAATGAGCAGTTCTTC.